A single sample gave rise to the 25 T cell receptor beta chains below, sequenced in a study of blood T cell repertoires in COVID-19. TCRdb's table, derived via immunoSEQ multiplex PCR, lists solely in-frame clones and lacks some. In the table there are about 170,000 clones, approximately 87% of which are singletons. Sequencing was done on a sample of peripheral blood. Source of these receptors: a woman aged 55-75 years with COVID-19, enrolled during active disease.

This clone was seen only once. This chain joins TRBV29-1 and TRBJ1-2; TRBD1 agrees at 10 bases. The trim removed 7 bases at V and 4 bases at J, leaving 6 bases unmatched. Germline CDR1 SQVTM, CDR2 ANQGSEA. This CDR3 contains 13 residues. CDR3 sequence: CSGETGGSYGYTF. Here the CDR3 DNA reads TGCAGCGGCGAGACAGGGGGCAGCTATGGCTACACCTTC.

Written as DNA, the CDR3 is TGCAGTGCTAGTCCTACAGGGGGCCCTAACTATGGCTACACCTTC. Translated, it gives CSASPTGGPNYGYTF. This rearrangement joins TRBV20-1 to TRBJ1-2, with 9 nucleotides matching TRBD1. CDR1 and CDR2 (germline): DFQATT, SNEGSKA (reference sequence). CDR3 length: 15 amino acids. V shed 3 bases, J shed 0 bases, and the junction held 5 bases outside the gene matches.

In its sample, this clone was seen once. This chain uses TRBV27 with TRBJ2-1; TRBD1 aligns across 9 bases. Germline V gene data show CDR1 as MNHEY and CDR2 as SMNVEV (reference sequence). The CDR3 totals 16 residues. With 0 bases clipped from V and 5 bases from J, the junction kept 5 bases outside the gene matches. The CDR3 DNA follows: TGTGCCAGCAGTTTATCCCCGGGACAGGGAAACAATGAGCAGTTCTTC. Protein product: CASSLSPGQGNNEQFF.

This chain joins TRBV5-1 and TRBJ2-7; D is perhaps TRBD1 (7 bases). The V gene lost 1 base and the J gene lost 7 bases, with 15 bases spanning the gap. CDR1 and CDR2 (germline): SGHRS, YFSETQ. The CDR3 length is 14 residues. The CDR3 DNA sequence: TGCGCCAGCAGCTTGTTGGAGGGGGCGGGTGAGCAGTACTTC. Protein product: CASSLLEGAGEQYF.

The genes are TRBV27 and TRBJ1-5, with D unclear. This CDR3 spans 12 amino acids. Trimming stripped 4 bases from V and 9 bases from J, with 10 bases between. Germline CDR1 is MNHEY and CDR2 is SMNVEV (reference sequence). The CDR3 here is CASSSAPGPQHF. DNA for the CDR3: TGTGCCAGCAGTTCGGCACCGGGGCCCCAGCATTTT.

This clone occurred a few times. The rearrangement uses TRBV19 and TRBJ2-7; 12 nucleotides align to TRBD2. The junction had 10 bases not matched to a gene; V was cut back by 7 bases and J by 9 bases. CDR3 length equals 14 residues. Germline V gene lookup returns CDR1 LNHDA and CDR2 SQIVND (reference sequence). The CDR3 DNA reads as TGTGCCAGTACCCCGACTAGCGGGAGAAATTCGCAGTACTTC. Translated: CASTPTSGRNSQYF.

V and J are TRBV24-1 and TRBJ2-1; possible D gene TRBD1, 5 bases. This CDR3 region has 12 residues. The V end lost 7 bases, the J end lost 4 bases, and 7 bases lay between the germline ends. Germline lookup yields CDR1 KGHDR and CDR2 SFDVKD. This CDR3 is CATSRQYNEQFF. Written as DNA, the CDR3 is TGTGCCACCAGCCGACAGTACAATGAGCAGTTCTTC.

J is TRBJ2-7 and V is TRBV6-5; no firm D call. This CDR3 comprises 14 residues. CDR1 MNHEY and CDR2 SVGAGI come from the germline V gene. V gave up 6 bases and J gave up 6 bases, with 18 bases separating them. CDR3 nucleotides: TGTGCCAGCAGCCGCCGGCCTGAAGGCGGCGAGCAGTACTTC. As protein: CASSRRPEGGEQYF.

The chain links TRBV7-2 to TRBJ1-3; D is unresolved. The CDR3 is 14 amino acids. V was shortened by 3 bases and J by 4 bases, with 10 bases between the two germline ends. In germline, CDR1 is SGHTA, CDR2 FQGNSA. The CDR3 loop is CASSLEGRGNTIYF. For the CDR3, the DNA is TGTGCCAGCAGCTTGGAAGGCAGGGGAAACACCATATATTTT.

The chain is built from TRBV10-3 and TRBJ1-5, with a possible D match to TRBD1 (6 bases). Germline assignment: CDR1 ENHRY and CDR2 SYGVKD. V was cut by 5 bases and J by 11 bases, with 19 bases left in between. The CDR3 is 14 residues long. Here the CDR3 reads CAISPTGFDGSQHF. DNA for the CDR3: TGTGCCATCAGTCCCACAGGGTTCGATGGGTCCCAGCATTTT.

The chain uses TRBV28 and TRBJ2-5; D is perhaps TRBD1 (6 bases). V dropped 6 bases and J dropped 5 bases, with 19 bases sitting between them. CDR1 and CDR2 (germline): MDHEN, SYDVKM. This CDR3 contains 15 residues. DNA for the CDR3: TGTGCCAGCAGCCCCCAGGCAGGGGTCGGGGAGACCCAGTACTTC. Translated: CASSPQAGVGETQYF. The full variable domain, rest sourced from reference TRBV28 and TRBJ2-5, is DVKVTQSSRYLVKRTGEKVFLECVQDMDHENMFWYRQDPGLGLRLIYFSYDVKMKEKGDIPEGYSVSREKKERFSLILESASTNQTSMYLCASSPQAGVGETQYFGPGTRLLVL.

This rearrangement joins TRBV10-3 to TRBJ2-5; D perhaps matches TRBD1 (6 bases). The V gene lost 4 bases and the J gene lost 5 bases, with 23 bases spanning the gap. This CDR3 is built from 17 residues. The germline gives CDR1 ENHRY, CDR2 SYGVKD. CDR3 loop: CAISGRSPDRRGETQYF. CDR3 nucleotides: TGTGCCATCAGTGGGAGATCGCCCGACAGGAGAGGGGAGACCCAGTACTTC.

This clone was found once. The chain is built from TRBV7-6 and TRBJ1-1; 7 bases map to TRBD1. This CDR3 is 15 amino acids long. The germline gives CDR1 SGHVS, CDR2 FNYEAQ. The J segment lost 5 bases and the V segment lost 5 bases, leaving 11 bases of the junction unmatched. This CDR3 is CASSQPGGLGTEAFF. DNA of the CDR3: TGTGCCAGCAGCCAACCAGGGGGGTTAGGTACTGAAGCTTTCTTT.

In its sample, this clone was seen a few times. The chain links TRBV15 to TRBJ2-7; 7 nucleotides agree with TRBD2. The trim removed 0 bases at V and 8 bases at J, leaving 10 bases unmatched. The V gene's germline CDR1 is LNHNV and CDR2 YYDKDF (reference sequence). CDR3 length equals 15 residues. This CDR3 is CATSRDRQGGRKQYF. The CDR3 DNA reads TGTGCCACCAGCAGAGATCGGCAGGGAGGGAGGAAGCAGTACTTC.

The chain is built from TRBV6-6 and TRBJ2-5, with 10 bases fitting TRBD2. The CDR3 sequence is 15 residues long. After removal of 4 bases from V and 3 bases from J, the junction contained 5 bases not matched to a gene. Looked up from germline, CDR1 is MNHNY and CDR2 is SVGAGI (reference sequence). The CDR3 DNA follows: TGTGCCAGCAGTTCCCTAGCGGGAGTGGAAGAGACCCAGTACTTC. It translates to CASSSLAGVEETQYF.

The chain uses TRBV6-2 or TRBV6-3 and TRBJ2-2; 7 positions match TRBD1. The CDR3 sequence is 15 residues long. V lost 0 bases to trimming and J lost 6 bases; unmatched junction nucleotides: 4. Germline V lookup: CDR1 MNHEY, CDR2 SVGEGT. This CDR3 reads CASSYSRQGPGELFF. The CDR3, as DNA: TGTGCCAGCAGTTACTCCCGACAGGGTCCCGGGGAGCTGTTTTTT.

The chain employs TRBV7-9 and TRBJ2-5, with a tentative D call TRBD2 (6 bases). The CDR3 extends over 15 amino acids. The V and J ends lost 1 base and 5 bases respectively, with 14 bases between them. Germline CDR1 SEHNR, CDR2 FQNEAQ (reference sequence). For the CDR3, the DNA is TGTGCCAGCAGCTTAGATCCACGGGAGTATGAGACCCAGTACTTC. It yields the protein CASSLDPREYETQYF.

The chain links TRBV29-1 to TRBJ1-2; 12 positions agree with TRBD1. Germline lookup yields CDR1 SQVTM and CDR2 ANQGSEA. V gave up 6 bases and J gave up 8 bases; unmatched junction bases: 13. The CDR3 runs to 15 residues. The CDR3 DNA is TGCAGCGTAGACTTACCGGGACAGGGGGCTCTCGGCTACACCTTC. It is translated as CSVDLPGQGALGYTF.

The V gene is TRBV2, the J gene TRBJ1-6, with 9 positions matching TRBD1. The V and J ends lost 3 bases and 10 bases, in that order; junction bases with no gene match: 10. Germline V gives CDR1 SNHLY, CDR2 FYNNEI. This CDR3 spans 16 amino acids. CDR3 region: CASSEEGQGRGSPLHF. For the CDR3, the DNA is TGTGCCAGCAGTGAGGAGGGACAGGGAAGGGGATCACCCCTCCACTTT.

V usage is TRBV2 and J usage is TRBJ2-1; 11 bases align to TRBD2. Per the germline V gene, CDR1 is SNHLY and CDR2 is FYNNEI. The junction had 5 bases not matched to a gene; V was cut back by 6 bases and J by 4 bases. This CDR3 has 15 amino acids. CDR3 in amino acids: CASRERTSGYNEQFF. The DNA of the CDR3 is TGTGCCAGCAGGGAGAGGACTAGCGGGTACAATGAGCAGTTCTTC.

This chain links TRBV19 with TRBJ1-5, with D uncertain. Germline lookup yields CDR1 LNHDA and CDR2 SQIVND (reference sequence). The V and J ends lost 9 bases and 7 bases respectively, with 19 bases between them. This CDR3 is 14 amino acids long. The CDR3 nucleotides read TGTGCCAGCCGGGAGGGCCTCCTAAGACAGCCCCAGCATTTT. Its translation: CASREGLLRQPQHF. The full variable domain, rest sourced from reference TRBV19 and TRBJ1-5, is DGGITQSPKYLFRKEGQNVTLSCEQNLNHDAMYWYRQDPGQGLRLIYYSQIVNDFQKGDIAEGYSVSREKKESFPLTVTSAQKNPTAFYLCASREGLLRQPQHFGDGTRLSIL.

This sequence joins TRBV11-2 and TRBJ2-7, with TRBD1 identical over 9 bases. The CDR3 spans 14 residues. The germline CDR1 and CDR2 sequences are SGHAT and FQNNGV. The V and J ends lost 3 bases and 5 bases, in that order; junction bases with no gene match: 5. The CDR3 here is CASSFWTGAHEQYF. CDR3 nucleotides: TGTGCCAGCAGCTTCTGGACAGGGGCTCACGAGCAGTACTTC.

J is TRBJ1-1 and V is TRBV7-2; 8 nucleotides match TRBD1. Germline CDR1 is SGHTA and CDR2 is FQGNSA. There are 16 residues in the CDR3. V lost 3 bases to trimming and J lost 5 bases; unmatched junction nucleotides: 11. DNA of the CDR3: TGTGCCAGCAGCTTGGGAGGGACAGGCCTGGGGACTGAAGCTTTCTTT. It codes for CASSLGGTGLGTEAFF.

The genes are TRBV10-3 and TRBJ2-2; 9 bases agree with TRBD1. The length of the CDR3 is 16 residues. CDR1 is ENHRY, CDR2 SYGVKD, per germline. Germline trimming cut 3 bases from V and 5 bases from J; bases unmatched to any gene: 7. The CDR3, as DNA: TGTGCCATCAGTGAACGACAGGGGGGAAGAACCGGGGAGCTGTTTTTT. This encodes CAISERQGGRTGELFF.

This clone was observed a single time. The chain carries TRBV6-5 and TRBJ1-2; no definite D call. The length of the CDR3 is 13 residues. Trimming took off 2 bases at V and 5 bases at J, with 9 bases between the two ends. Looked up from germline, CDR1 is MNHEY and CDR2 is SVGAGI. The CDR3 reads CASSYSGEYGYTF. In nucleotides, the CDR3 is TGTGCCAGCAGTTACAGCGGGGAATATGGCTACACCTTC.